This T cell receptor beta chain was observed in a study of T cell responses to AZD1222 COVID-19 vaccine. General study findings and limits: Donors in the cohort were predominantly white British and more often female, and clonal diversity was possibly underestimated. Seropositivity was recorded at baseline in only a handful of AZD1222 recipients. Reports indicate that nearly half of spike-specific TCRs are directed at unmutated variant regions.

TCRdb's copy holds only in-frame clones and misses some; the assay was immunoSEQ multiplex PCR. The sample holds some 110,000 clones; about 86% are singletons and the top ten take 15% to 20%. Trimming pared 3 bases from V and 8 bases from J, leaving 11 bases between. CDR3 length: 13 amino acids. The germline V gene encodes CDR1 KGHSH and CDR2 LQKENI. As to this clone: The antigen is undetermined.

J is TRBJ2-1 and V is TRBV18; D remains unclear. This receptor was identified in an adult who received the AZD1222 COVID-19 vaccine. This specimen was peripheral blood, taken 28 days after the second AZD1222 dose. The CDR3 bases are TGTGCCAGCTCACCTCCAAGGCAGGATGAGCAGTTCTTC. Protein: CASSPPRQDEQFF.